The rows below give T cell receptor beta chains drawn from one sample of a study of shared clonotypes between healthy human individuals. Method: immunoSEQ multiplex PCR; TCRdb's copy keeps in-frame clones and lacks some. The data hold approximately 720,000 clones, with 60% to 80% observed a single time. The material sequenced was memory CD4+ T cells sorted from blood. Receptor source: a woman younger than 45 in good health. CDR3s include the opening cysteine and the closing phenylalanine or tryptophan. The D gene is left open where the match is weak. Rows may omit the clone size; those that give it use once, few, many or a size class.

NA	NA	TRBJ2-3	TRBV7-6	CASSFTKGDTQYF	TGTGCCAGCAGCTTCACTAAAGGAGATACGCAGTATTTT
NA	NA	TRBJ2-2	TRBV6-1	CASSEQGGPGELFF	TGTGCCAGCAGTGAACAGGGGGGCCCCGGGGAGCTGTTTTTT
NA	TRBD2	TRBJ2-1	TRBV19	CASSIAPGLAGSEQFF	TGTGCCAGTAGTATAGCCCCGGGACTAGCGGGATCTGAGCAGTTCTTC
few	TRBD2	TRBJ2-3	TRBV14	CASSPPGLASWRLDTQYF	TGTGCCAGCAGCCCCCCGGGACTAGCTTCGTGGAGATTAGATACGCAGTATTTT
NA	TRBD1	TRBJ1-2	TRBV10-2	CATFGQGNYGYTF	TGCGCCACATTCGGACAGGGAAACTATGGCTACACCTTC
NA	NA	TRBJ1-4	TRBV6-6	CASTGVTGEKLFF	TGTGCCAGCACAGGGGTTACGGGGGAAAAACTGTTTTTT
NA	TRBD2	TRBJ2-3	TRBV13	CASSPETSGRVGTDTQYF	TGTGCCAGCAGCCCCGAGACTAGCGGGAGGGTGGGCACAGATACGCAGTATTTT
NA	NA	TRBJ1-1	TRBV10-2	CASGVSTYTEAFF	TGCGCCAGCGGGGTGAGCACTTACACTGAAGCTTTCTTT
NA	NA	TRBJ1-6	TRBV23-1	CASRTPGEENSPLHF	TGCGCCAGCAGAACACCAGGGGAGGAGAATTCACCCCTCCACTTT
NA	TRBD2	TRBJ2-7	TRBV28	CASSSPTSGISYEQYF	TGTGCCAGCAGTTCTCCGACTAGCGGTATCTCCTACGAGCAGTACTTC
NA	NA	TRBJ1-3	TRBV7-6	CASSFSRRSGNTIYF	TGTGCCAGCAGCTTTTCACGGAGGTCTGGAAACACCATATATTTT
NA	NA	TRBJ2-7	TRBV2	CASSPRVAASYEQYF	TGTGCCAGCAGTCCGCGAGTGGCGGCCTCCTACGAGCAGTACTTC
NA	NA	TRBJ2-7	TRBV7-2	CASSPGLGYEQYF	TGTGCCAGCAGCCCGGGACTGGGCTACGAGCAGTACTTC
NA	NA	TRBJ2-7	TRBV6-1	CASTSSSYEQYF	TGTGCCAGCACCTCCTCCTCCTACGAGCAGTACTTC
NA	TRBD1	TRBJ1-3	TRBV5-6	CASNNLGQANSGNTIYF	TGTGCCAGCAACAATCTTGGACAGGCGAACTCTGGAAACACCATATATTTT
NA	NA	TRBJ1-2	TRBV6-5	CASSYQAGDYYGYTF	TGTGCCAGCAGTTACCAGGCAGGGGATTACTATGGCTACACCTTC